This T cell receptor beta chain was captured by sequencing in a study of T cells after yellow fever vaccination. V lost 4 bases to trimming and J lost 1 base; unmatched junction nucleotides: 4. The length of the CDR3 is 15 residues. Germline CDR1 ENHRY, CDR2 SYGVKD. TCRdb processed the 5' RACE reads anew with MiXCR; each CDR3 protein has one entry. The sample lists about 340,000 distinct CDR3 sequences, approximately 3.9% occurring once. This TCR came from a young man who received the YFV17D yellow fever vaccine. This sample comprised PBMCs, obtained 5 days after the yellow fever booster vaccination. The chain links TRBV10-3 to TRBJ2-1; 7 nucleotides match TRBD2. The CDR3 sequence is CAISVGGGSYNEQFF. For the CDR3, the DNA is TGTGCCATCAGTGTGGGGGGGGGTTCCTACAATGAGCAGTTCTTC.